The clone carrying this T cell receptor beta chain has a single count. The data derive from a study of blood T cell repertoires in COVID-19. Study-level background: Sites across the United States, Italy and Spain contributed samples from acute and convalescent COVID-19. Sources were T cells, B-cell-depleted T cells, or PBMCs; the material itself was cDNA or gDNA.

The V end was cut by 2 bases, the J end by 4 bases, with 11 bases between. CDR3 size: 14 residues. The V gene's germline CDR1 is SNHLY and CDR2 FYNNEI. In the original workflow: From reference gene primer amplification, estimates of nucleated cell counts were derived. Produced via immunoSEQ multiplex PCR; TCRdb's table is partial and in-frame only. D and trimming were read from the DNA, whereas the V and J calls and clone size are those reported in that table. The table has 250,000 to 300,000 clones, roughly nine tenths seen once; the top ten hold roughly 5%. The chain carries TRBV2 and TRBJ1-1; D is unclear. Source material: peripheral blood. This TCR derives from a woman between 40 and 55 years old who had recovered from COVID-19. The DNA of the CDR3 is TGTGCCAGCAGTGAAAGAGGGCCGGTCACTGAAGCTTTCTTT. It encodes CASSERGPVTEAFF.